This T cell receptor (beta chain) emerged from a study of PD-L1 blockade in urothelial cancer. Time point here: pretreatment peripheral blood. Germline loops: CDR1 MNHEY, CDR2 SVGAGI. This CDR3 region has 14 residues. Trimming took 6 bases from V and 5 from J; bases not matched to a gene: 7. Produced via immunoSEQ multiplex PCR; TCRdb's table is partial and in-frame only. The table lists over 45,000 clones, 86% of them singletons, with 22% in the top ten. This sequence joins TRBV6-5 and TRBJ1-5; TRBD1 aligns across 7 bases. This sequence originates from a man in his sixties with urothelial cancer. This sample comprised PBMCs, obtained around atezolizumab (anti-PD-L1) treatment. The CDR3, as DNA: TGTGCCAGCAGGCGACAGGGCGGCGATCAGCCCCAGCATTTT. Translation: CASRRQGGDQPQHF.